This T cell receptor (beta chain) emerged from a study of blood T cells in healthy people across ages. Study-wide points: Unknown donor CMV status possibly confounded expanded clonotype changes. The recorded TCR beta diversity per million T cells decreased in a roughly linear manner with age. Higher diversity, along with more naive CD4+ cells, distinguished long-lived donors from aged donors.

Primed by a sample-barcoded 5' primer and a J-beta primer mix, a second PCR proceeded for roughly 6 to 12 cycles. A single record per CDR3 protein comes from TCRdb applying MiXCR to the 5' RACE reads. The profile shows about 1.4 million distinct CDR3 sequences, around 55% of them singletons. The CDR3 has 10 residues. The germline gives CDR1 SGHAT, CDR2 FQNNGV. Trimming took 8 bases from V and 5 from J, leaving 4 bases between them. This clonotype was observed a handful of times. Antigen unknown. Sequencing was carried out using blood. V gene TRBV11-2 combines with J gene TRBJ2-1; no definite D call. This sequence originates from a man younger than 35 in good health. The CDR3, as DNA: TGTGCCAGCCGACACAATGAGCAGTTCTTC. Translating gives CASRHNEQFF.